These 23 T cell receptor beta chains came from one sample sequenced in a study of T cell responses to AZD1222 COVID-19 vaccine. Produced via immunoSEQ multiplex PCR; TCRdb's table is partial and in-frame only. The sample lists around 25,000 clones; around 86% were seen once. The source material was peripheral blood, sampled 28 days after the second AZD1222 dose. The receptors stem from an adult who received the AZD1222 COVID-19 vaccine.

DNA of the CDR3: TGTGCCAGTAGTACCCGGGAGACTATGAACACTGAAGCTTTCTTT. Amino acids: CASSTRETMNTEAFF. The V gene is TRBV19, the J gene TRBJ1-1; D gene uncertain. The CDR3 length is 15 residues. The germline V gene encodes CDR1 LNHDA and CDR2 SQIVND (reference sequence). Deletions cut 4 bases from V and 0 bases from J, with 12 bases between.

The chain is built from TRBV5-6 and TRBJ2-7; 7 bases are a match to TRBD2. The V segment lost 3 bases and the J segment 6 bases; nucleotides outside the gene matches: 6. Germline loops: CDR1 SGHDT, CDR2 YYEEEE. CDR3 length: 13 residues. In DNA, the CDR3 is TGTGCCAGCAGCTCCTGGGGGACTATCGAGCAGTACTTC. Translation gives CASSSWGTIEQYF. The full variable domain, rest sourced from reference TRBV5-6 and TRBJ2-7, is DAGVTQSPTHLIKTRGQQVTLRCSPKSGHDTVSWYQQALGQGPQFIFQYYEEEERQRGNFPDRFSGHQFPNYSSELNVNALLLGDSALYLCASSSWGTIEQYFGPGTRLTVT.

This chain joins TRBV6-5 and TRBJ2-5, with TRBD1 identical over 7 bases. Trimming cost V 8 bases and J 1 base; bases outside gene matches: 7. This CDR3 contains 14 residues. Germline V gene data show CDR1 as MNHEY and CDR2 as SVGAGI. CDR3 nucleotide sequence: TGTGCCAGCTATTCGACAGGGCTCCAAGAGACCCAGTACTTC. As protein: CASYSTGLQETQYF.

CDR3 bases: TGCAGCGTTGCTGCAGGGAACTATGGCTACACCTTC. This translates into CSVAAGNYGYTF. This chain joins TRBV29-1 and TRBJ1-2, with a weak D call TRBD1 (5 bases). CDR3 length equals 12 residues. Germline CDR1 SQVTM, CDR2 ANQGSEA. V dropped 4 bases and J dropped 2 bases, with 8 bases sitting between them.

J is TRBJ1-1 and V is TRBV19; D is ambiguous. CDR1 LNHDA and CDR2 SQIVND come from the germline V gene (reference sequence). The CDR3 spans 14 residues. Trimming took 7 bases from V and 1 from J, leaving 13 bases between them. The CDR3 DNA follows: TGTGCCAGTACCCCCACAGCGACGAACACTGAAGCTTTCTTT. Encoded protein: CASTPTATNTEAFF.

J is TRBJ2-5 and V is TRBV7-6; D uncertain. The germline gives CDR1 SGHVS, CDR2 FNYEAQ. V was clipped by 4 bases and J by 2 bases, with 20 bases between them. This CDR3 spans 17 amino acids. The CDR3 bases are TGTGCCAGCAGCTACGGTAGTATGGGCGGTTATCAAGAGACCCAGTACTTC. Its translation is CASSYGSMGGYQETQYF.

This chain joins TRBV9 and TRBJ1-1, with D perhaps TRBD1 (6 bases). The germline V and J ends were trimmed by 5 bases and 4 bases, with 12 bases remaining between them. Germline V gives CDR1 SGDLS, CDR2 YYNGEE. CDR3 length: 13 amino acids. Here the CDR3 reads CASSPTGSTEAFF. The CDR3 bases are TGTGCCAGCAGTCCCACAGGGAGCACTGAAGCTTTCTTT.

The chain uses TRBV30 and TRBJ2-1; 8 nucleotides agree with TRBD2. V trimming: 2 bases; J trimming: 6 bases; junction bases outside the gene matches: 6. This CDR3 is built from 14 residues. Germline V CDR1 and CDR2: GTSNPN, SVGIG (reference sequence). The CDR3 region is CAWSQAGAVNEQFF. The DNA of the CDR3 is TGTGCCTGGAGTCAAGCGGGAGCTGTCAATGAGCAGTTCTTC.

The V and J genes are TRBV7-3 and TRBJ2-3; D is possibly TRBD1 (6 bases). Germline lookup yields CDR1 SGHTA and CDR2 FQGTGA. This CDR3 spans 14 amino acids. Deletions cut 3 bases from V and 4 bases from J, with 11 bases between. CDR3 loop: CASSFGAGADTQYF. As DNA, the CDR3 is TGTGCCAGCAGCTTTGGGGCAGGGGCAGATACGCAGTATTTT.

The rearrangement joins TRBV20-1 to TRBJ2-7, with TRBD2 as a possible D gene (5 bases). CDR3 length: 11 residues. V was shortened by 7 bases and J by 5 bases, with 12 bases between the two germline ends. Germline CDR1 and CDR2: DFQATT and SNEGSKA (reference sequence). Here the CDR3 reads CSVVGVNEQYF. The CDR3 DNA sequence: TGCAGTGTTGTGGGAGTCAACGAGCAGTACTTC.

The chain is built from TRBV28 and TRBJ1-5; D is unresolved. The V end was cut by 4 bases, the J end by 1 base, with 8 bases between. CDR3 length: 14 residues. Germline V gene sequence: CDR1 MDHEN, CDR2 SYDVKM. The CDR3 spells CASSWAQSNQPQHF. CDR3 in DNA: TGTGCCAGCAGTTGGGCGCAGAGCAATCAGCCCCAGCATTTT.

The chain combines TRBV25-1 with TRBJ1-3, with unresolved D. Germline CDR1 is MGHDK and CDR2 is SYGVNS. There are 15 residues in the CDR3. The V and J ends lost 5 bases and 0 bases respectively, with 11 bases between them. CDR3 sequence reads: CASSPSLGSGNTIYF. The CDR3 DNA reads TGTGCCAGCAGTCCTTCTTTGGGCTCTGGAAACACCATATATTTT.

The V and J genes are TRBV5-1 and TRBJ2-1; no clear D gene. V was shortened by 2 bases and J by 7 bases, with 13 bases between the two germline ends. Germline V gives CDR1 SGHRS, CDR2 YFSETQ. CDR3 length: 14 amino acids. In nucleotides, the CDR3 is TGCGCCAGCAGCTTCACTTCCACTGGGAATGAGCAGTTCTTC. Amino acid sequence: CASSFTSTGNEQFF.

This chain connects TRBV5-4 to TRBJ2-7; D is uncertain. The CDR3 is made up of 13 amino acids. V was shortened by 0 bases and J by 3 bases, with 7 bases between the two germline ends. Germline CDR1 and CDR2: SGHNT and YYREEE (reference sequence). The CDR3 protein is CASSLAGFYEQYF. The CDR3 DNA reads TGTGCCAGCAGCTTGGCCGGGTTCTACGAGCAGTACTTC.

The chain combines TRBV28 with TRBJ2-7; D is unresolved. In germline, CDR1 is MDHEN, CDR2 SYDVKM. CDR3 size: 14 residues. The V end was cut by 2 bases, the J end by 2 bases, with 10 bases between. The CDR3 loop reads CASSLNARPYEQYF. The DNA of the CDR3 is TGTGCCAGCAGTTTAAACGCTCGCCCCTACGAGCAGTACTTC.

The genes are TRBV18 and TRBJ2-1, with D perhaps being TRBD1 or TRBD2 (6 bases each). The germline gives CDR1 KGHSH, CDR2 LQKENI. The CDR3 runs to 15 residues. V shed 6 bases and J shed 7 bases, with 19 bases lying between them. The CDR3 DNA sequence: TGTGCCAGCTCCCCAGGGGAGGATCCCCGGAATGAGCAGTTCTTC. Translated, it gives CASSPGEDPRNEQFF.

The gene calls are TRBV27 and TRBJ2-7; 9 positions match TRBD2. The CDR3 has 16 amino acids. Trimming at V came to 5 bases and at J to 5 bases, leaving 13 bases not matched to a gene. Germline CDR1 MNHEY, CDR2 SMNVEV (reference sequence). The CDR3 DNA follows: TGTGCCAGCAGTCCCTATGGGGCGGGAGGGTCGCACGAGCAGTACTTC. This gives the protein CASSPYGAGGSHEQYF.

The chain couples TRBV7-9 to TRBJ1-3; weak D call: TRBD1 (6 bases). The length of the CDR3 is 16 residues. V lost 5 bases, J lost 0 bases, and 14 bases lay in between. The germline V gene has CDR1 SEHNR and CDR2 FQNEAQ (reference sequence). For the CDR3, the DNA is TGTGCCAGCAGCCCGCAGACAGGCAACTCTGGAAACACCATATATTTT. Translation gives CASSPQTGNSGNTIYF.

The gene calls are TRBV7-3 and TRBJ2-3; perhaps TRBD2 as D (6 bases). The CDR3 is 13 amino acids. V was pared by 1 base and J by 5 bases, with 7 bases between. CDR1 is SGHTA and CDR2 is FQGTGA in the germline V gene. Written as DNA, the CDR3 is TGTGCCAGCAGCTTAAAAGCGGGAGATACGCAGTATTTT. This translates into CASSLKAGDTQYF.

The chain has TRBV3-1 (or the pseudogene TRBV3-2) and TRBJ1-1; 7 bases line up with TRBD1. Unmatched junction bases numbered 13, after V lost 3 bases and J lost 6 bases. This CDR3 has 16 residues. Germline V gene data show CDR1 as LGHDT and CDR2 as YNNKEL (reference sequence). The CDR3 DNA is TGTGCCAGCAGCCACCGACAGGGTCTCGGAACGGCTGAAGCTTTCTTT. Residues: CASSHRQGLGTAEAFF.

In nucleotides, the CDR3 is TGTGCCAGCAGCGCCGGGACGGTAAGCGGGAGAAGCACAGATACGCAGTATTTT. Protein sequence: CASSAGTVSGRSTDTQYF. The V gene is TRBV3-1 (or the pseudogene TRBV3-2), the J gene TRBJ2-3, with TRBD2 identical over 8 bases. V lost 5 bases to trimming and J lost 0 bases; unmatched junction nucleotides: 13. Looked up from germline, CDR1 is LGHDT and CDR2 is YNNKEL (reference sequence). The CDR3 extends over 18 amino acids.

The chain links TRBV27 to TRBJ2-7; tentative D call: TRBD2 (6 bases). The germline V gene encodes CDR1 MNHEY and CDR2 SMNVEV (reference sequence). The CDR3 totals 14 residues. The V and J ends lost 3 bases and 1 base respectively, with 10 bases between them. The CDR3 region has the DNA TGTGCCAGCAGTTTTAAACGGGAGTCCTACGAGCAGTACTTC. It codes for CASSFKRESYEQYF.

The chain joins TRBV11-2 to TRBJ2-5; D possibly corresponds to TRBD2 (5 bases). Germline V CDR1 and CDR2: SGHAT, FQNNGV. Trimming shortened V by 7 bases and J by 1 base, and 16 bases separated the two germline ends. CDR3 length: 15 residues. The CDR3 DNA reads as TGTGCCAGCACCCAAGGTTTAGGACTCCAAGAGACCCAGTACTTC. This encodes CASTQGLGLQETQYF.